What follows is one TCR beta chain and its context. Its antigen is still unknown. This specimen comes from a study of Ad26.COV2.S vaccination and SARS-CoV-2 variants. Regarding the study as a whole: Vaccine recipients posted higher spike-specific TCR breadth than their placebo counterparts.

Treatment denoted: roughly 18 received Ad26.COV2.S at low or high dose, single or two shots; 5 received placebo; per-sample allocation not given. All samples were drawn on day 63, counting from the first vaccine or placebo injection. Recruitment in Boston yielded a donor of adult age, 18-55 years. Per germline, CDR1 MNHEY and CDR2 SMNVEV (reference sequence). Trimming removed 6 bases from V and 8 bases from J, with 17 bases in between. The CDR3 is 14 amino acids. Generated by immunoSEQ multiplex PCR, the TCRdb table keeps only in-frame clones and is missing some. Of hundreds of thousands of clones listed, about four fifths are singletons.

The starting material was peripheral blood, obtained in a trial of Ad26.COV2.S vaccine versus placebo. This clonotype originated in a person between 18 and 60 years old who received the Ad26.COV2.S COVID-19 vaccine or a placebo. V usage is TRBV27 and J usage is TRBJ2-1; maybe TRBD1 (5 bases). CDR3 nucleotide sequence: TGTGCCAGCAGCCAACCCCGCCAGGGCGATGAGCAGTTCTTC. Protein product: CASSQPRQGDEQFF.